A selection of T cell receptor beta chains follows, all from one sample in a study of response to subunit inactivated influenza vaccine. In TCRdb, the RT-PCR reads were re-called with MiXCR into one record per CDR3 protein. The sample holds about 500,000 distinct CDR3 sequences; approximately 15% are singletons and the top ten take roughly 3%. The sample in question was CD4+ T cells sorted from PBMCs, obtained about 23 months after vaccination. These receptors originate from a man aged 50 to 69 who received an inactivated influenza vaccine. Each CDR3 is given without its conserved first and last residue. Each record gives: V gene, CDR3 protein.

TRBV12-3/TRBV12-4 ASSPNLGLAGSRETQY
TRBV29-1 SVRLAGPNEQF
TRBV5-1 ASSSETGLDTQY
TRBV21-1 ASSKEPGTTFFSEQF
TRBV5-1 ASSLGTSGSSTQY
TRBV9 ASSPRTGDGFGNTIY
TRBV27 ASSFRRQGSHEQY
TRBV7-8 ASSSTDRVGYSNQPQH
TRBV7-8 ASSLGSNSGNTIY
TRBV12-3/TRBV12-4 ASRHTSGGSTDTQY
TRBV10-3 AISESHLGRMGNTIY
TRBV2 ASSEGSGRFTDTQY
TRBV12-3/TRBV12-4 ASSSDTFHEQF
TRBV6-6 ASRSTGSGGYT
TRBV18 ASSPLPSGGKEQF